The entry below gives a single T cell receptor (beta chain) sequence along with its context. These data come from a study of cytomegalovirus exposure and HLA in healthy donors. This CDR3 has 19 amino acids. The V and J ends lost 5 bases and 2 bases, in that order; junction bases with no gene match: 19. Germline V CDR1 and CDR2: SEHNR, FQNEAQ (reference sequence). Primers for the PCR totalled 60 Vbeta and 13 Jbeta. Clones were sequenced by immunoSEQ multiplex PCR, and TCRdb holds only the in-frame ones, with some missing. The repertoire includes 100,000 to 150,000 clones, roughly 77% of them detected once, and 5.5% to 7% sits in the top ten.

The sample was PBMCs. The chain has TRBV7-9 and TRBJ1-2; 8 nucleotides align to TRBD1. The receptor was derived from a woman aged 40 to 50 in good health and CMV-seropositive. In nucleotides, the CDR3 is TGTGCCAGCAGCGGGACTACCGGGACAGGTGATTTTGCCAACTATGGCTACACCTTC. This translates into CASSGTTGTGDFANYGYTF.